This is a list of T cell receptor beta chains from one sample in a study of CD8 T cells in ankylosing spondylitis. A single record per CDR3 protein comes from TCRdb applying MiXCR to the 5' RACE reads. The data show a few hundred thousand distinct CDR3 sequences, around 6.6% seen once. The material sequenced was blood, either unsorted or a sorted T cell fraction (not recorded which). All receptors come from a male donor with ankylosing spondylitis. The CDR3 runs from the conserved cysteine through the conserved F or W. Fields, in order: V gene, CDR3 length, J gene, CDR3 protein.

>TRBV24-1|16|TRBJ2-2
CATSETGQGRIGELFF
>TRBV2|12|TRBJ2-7
CASSENPYEQYF
>TRBV4-1|13|TRBJ1-1
CASSQGLGTEAFF
>TRBV14|15|TRBJ1-4
CASSQAWGRNEKLFF
>TRBV12-3/TRBV12-4|18|TRBJ2-1
CASSFGTSGSATYNEQFF
>TRBV7-9|17|TRBJ2-1
CASSLEASGFSYNEQFF
>TRBV28|14|TRBJ1-5
CASSLVRGYQPQHF
>TRBV7-9|12|TRBJ2-1
CASSPLSGEQFF
>TRBV20-1|12|TRBJ1-5
CSGTGYNQPQHF
>TRBV7-9|12|TRBJ2-7
CASSLEAYEQYF
>TRBV29-1|14|TRBJ2-7
CSVFQTGKLYEQYF
>TRBV25-1|12|TRBJ2-2
CASRLGSGELFF
>TRBV19|13|TRBJ2-1
CASSIALLNEQFF
>TRBV7-9|16|TRBJ2-3
CASSLGETGFTDTQYF
>TRBV20-1|17|TRBJ2-1
CSARDPLTEASYNEQFF
>TRBV27|15|TRBJ2-1
CASSYGTSGRGEQFF
>TRBV27|15|TRBJ1-5
CASSFSLYSNQPQHF
>TRBV29-1|13|TRBJ1-1
CSVFYRGNTEAFF
>TRBV28|12|TRBJ1-4
CASSSDRGRLFF
>TRBV11-2|18|TRBJ2-5
CASSWPTGSAFRGETQYF
>TRBV4-3|17|TRBJ2-1
CASSRNPYPGSYNEQFF
>TRBV6-6|13|TRBJ1-1
CASRPLRGTEAFF
>TRBV24-1|13|TRBJ2-7
CATEGGVTYEQYF
>TRBV13|15|TRBJ2-7
CASSIYRGSSGEQYF
>TRBV7-9|16|TRBJ2-1
CASSPLEQGLYNEQFF
>TRBV9|14|TRBJ2-7
CASSAGGFSYEQYF
>TRBV7-9|11|TRBJ2-7
CASSEGVEQYF
>TRBV5-1|14|TRBJ1-1
CASSPRRVNTEAFF
>TRBV7-2|15|TRBJ2-7
CASSLTSGIRNEQYF
>TRBV20-1|18|TRBJ1-5
CSAIFGTGGLESNQPQHF
>TRBV9|17|TRBJ2-2
CASSTNRDRGRAGELFF
>TRBV13|16|TRBJ2-1
CASSNGLAGGFGEQFF
>TRBV5-6|14|TRBJ1-1
CASSFSGSNTEAFF
>TRBV28|14|TRBJ1-2
CASSFSGSSYGYTF
>TRBV4-3|17|TRBJ2-2
CASSQEAGGPYTGELFF
>TRBV11-2|20|TRBJ1-6
CASSFGWSDRGPIGNSPLHF
>TRBV23-1|14|TRBJ2-2
CASTPTVNTGELFF
>TRBV5-1|18|TRBJ2-1
CASSWGPRFGRAYNEQFF
>TRBV28|14|TRBJ1-1
CASSLGAHGTEAFF
>TRBV12-3/TRBV12-4|13|TRBJ2-7
CASSPGFRYEQYF
>TRBV4-3|15|TRBJ2-7
CASSQGTSGRGEQYF
>TRBV6-5|15|TRBJ1-5
CASSYGQGVGQPQHF
>TRBV6-1|15|TRBJ2-3
CASTYSGVLTDTQYF
>TRBV18|14|TRBJ1-2
CASSPRTDKNGYTF
>TRBV7-9|15|TRBJ1-1
CASSSLGGTLIEAFF
>TRBV4-3|15|TRBJ2-2
CASSPEKGYTGELFF
>TRBV2|12|TRBJ1-1
CASNGARTEAFF
>TRBV7-2|12|TRBJ1-2
CASSSQVGDYTF
>TRBV7-2|15|TRBJ1-1
CASSLGPVLNTEAFF
>TRBV5-1|16|TRBJ2-7
CASSLYPSGRAYEQYF
>TRBV11-2|13|TRBJ2-2
CASSLGAGGELFF
>TRBV7-6|15|TRBJ2-2
CASSPGTILGGELFF
>TRBV20-1|13|TRBJ1-6
CSARDHRDSPLHF
>TRBV7-2|13|TRBJ1-1
CASSFTLNVEAFF
>TRBV5-1|15|TRBJ2-7
CASSPGKESSYEQYF
>TRBV6-2/TRBV6-3|14|TRBJ2-5
CASSTTGVQETQYF
>TRBV4-3|15|TRBJ2-2
CASSQDWGGTGELFF
>TRBV3-1|17|TRBJ2-6
CASSHPRTFYGANVLTF
>TRBV18|16|TRBJ2-7
CASSPSPGLADYEQYF